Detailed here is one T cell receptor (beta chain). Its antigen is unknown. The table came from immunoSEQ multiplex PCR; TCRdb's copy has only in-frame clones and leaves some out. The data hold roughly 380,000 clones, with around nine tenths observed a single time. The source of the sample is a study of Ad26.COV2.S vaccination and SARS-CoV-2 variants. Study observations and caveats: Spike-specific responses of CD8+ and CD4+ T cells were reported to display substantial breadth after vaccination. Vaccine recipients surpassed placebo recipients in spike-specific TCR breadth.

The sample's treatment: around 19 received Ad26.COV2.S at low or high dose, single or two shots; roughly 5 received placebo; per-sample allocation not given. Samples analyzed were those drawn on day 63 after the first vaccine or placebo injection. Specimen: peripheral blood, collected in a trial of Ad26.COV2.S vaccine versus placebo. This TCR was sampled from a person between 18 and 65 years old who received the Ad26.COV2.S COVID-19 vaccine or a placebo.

The DNA of the CDR3 is TGCGCCAGCAGCCGGACGGGGTTGGATGGCTACACCTTC. It specifies CASSRTGLDGYTF. This chain joins TRBV4-1 and TRBJ1-2; D not resolved. The V gene's germline CDR1 is MGHRA and CDR2 YSYEKL. The CDR3 contains 13 residues. The ends were cut back, 4 bases at V and 6 bases at J, with 12 bases in the middle.